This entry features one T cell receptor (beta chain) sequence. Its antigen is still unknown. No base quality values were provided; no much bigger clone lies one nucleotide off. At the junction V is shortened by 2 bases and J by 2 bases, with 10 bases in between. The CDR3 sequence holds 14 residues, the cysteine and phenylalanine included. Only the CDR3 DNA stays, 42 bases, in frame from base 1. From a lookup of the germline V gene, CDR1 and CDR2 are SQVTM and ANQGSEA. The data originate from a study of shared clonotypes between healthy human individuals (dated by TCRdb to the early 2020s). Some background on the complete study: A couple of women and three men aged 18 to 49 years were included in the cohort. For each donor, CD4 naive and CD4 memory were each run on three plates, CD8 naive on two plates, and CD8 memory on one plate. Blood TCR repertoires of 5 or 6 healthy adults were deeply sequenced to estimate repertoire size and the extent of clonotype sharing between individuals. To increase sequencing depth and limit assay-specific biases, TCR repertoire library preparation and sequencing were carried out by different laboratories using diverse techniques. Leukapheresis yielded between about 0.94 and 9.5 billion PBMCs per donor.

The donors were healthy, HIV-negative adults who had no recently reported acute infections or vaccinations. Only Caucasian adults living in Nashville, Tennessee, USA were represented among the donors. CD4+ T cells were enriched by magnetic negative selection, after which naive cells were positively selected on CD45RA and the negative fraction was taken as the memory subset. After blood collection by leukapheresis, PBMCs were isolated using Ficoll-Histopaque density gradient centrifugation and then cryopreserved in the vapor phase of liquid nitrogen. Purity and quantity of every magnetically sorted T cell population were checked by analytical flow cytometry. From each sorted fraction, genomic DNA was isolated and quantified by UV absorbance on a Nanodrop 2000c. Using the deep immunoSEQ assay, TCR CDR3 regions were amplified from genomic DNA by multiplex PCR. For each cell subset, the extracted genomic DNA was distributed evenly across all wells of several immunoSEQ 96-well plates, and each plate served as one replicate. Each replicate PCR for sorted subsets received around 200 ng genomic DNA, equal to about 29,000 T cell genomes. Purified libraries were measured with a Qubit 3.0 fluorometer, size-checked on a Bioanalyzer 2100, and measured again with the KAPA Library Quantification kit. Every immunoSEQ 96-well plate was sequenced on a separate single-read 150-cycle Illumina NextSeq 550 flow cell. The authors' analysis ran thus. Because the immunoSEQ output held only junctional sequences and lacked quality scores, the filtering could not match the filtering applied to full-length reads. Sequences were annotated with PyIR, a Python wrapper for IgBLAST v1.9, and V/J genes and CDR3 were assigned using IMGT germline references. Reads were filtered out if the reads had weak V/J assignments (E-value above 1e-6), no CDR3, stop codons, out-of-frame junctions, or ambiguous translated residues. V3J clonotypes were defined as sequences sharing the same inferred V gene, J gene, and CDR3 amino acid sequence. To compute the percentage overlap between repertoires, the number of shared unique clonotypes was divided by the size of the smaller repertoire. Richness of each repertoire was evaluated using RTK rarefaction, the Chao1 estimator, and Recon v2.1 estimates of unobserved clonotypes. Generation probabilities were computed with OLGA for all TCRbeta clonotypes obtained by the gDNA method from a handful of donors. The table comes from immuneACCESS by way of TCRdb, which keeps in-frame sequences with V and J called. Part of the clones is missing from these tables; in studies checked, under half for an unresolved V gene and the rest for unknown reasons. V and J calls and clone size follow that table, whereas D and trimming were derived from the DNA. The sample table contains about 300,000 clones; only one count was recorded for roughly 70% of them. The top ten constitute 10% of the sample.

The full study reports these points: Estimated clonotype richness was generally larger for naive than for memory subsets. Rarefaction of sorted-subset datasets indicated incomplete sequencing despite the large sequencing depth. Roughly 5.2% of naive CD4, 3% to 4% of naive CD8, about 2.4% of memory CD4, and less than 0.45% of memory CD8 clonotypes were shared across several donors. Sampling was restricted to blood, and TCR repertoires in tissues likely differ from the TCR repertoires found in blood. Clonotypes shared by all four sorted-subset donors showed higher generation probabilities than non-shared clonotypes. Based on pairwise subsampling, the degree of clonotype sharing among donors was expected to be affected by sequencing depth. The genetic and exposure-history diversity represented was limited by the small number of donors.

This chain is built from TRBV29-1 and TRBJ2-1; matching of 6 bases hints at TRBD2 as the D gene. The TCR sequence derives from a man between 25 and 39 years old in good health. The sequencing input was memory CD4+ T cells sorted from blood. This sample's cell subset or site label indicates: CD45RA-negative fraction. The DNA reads TGCAGCGTTGAACCCGGGAGTCCCTACAATGAGCAGTTCTTC. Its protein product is CSVEPGSPYNEQFF.